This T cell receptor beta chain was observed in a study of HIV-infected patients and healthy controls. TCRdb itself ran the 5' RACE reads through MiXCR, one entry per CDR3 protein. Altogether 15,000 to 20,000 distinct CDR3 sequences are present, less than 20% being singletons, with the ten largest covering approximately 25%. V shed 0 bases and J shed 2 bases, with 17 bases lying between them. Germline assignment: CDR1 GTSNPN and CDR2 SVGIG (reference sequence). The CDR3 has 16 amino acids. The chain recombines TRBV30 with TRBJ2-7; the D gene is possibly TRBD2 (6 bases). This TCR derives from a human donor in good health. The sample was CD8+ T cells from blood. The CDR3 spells CAWSVRRGGIPYEQYF. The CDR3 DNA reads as TGTGCCTGGAGTGTAAGGCGGGGCGGAATTCCCTACGAGCAGTACTTC.